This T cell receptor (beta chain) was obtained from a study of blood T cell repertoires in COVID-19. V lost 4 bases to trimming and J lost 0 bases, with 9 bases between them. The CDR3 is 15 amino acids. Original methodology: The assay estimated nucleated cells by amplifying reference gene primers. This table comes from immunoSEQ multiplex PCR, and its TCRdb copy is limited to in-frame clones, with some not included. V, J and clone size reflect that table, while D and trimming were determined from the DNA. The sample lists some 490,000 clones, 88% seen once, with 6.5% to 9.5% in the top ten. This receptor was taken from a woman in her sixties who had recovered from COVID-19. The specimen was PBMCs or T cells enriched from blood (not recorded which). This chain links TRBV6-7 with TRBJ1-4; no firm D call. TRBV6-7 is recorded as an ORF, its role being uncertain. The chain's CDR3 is CASSSLESTNEKLFF. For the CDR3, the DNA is TGTGCCAGCAGTTCACTAGAATCAACTAATGAAAAACTGTTTTTT.